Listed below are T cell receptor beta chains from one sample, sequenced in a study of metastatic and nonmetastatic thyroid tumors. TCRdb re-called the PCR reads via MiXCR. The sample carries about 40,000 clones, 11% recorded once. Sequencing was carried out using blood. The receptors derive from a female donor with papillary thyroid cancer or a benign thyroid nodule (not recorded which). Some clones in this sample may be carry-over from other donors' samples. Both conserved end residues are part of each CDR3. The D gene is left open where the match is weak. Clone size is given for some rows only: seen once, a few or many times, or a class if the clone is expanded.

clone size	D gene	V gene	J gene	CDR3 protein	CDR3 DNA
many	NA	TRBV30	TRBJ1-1	CAWSTKRQTEAFF	TGTGCCTGGAGTACGAAACGTCAAACTGAAGCTTTCTTC
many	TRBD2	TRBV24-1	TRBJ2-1	CATRTSGSHEQFF	TGTGCCACCCGGACTAGCGGGAGTCATGAGCAGTTCTTC
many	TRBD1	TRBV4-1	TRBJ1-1	CASRQGTEAFF	TGCGCCAGCAGACAGGGGACTGAAGCTTTCTTT
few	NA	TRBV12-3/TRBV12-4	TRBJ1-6	CASSFRTGMNSPPHF	TGTGCCAGCAGTTTTCGTACAGGGATGAATTCACCCCCCCACTTT
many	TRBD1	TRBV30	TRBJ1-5	CAWTDRVNQPQHF	TGTGCCTGGACCGACAGGGTCAATCAGCCCCAGCATTTT
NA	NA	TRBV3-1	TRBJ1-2	CASSPGQSSYGYTF	TGTGCCAGCAGCCCCGGACAGTCCAGCTATGGCTACACCTTC
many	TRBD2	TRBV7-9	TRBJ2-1	CASSNQMTSGRRYEQFF	TGTGCCAGCAGCAACCAAATGACTAGCGGGAGACGGTATGAGCAGTTCTTC
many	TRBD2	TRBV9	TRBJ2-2	CASSVRTSPGELFF	TGTGCCAGCAGCGTCCGGACTAGCCCCGGGGAGCTGTTTTTT
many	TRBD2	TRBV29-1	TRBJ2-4	CSVGSGNAKNIQYF	TGCAGCGTCGGTAGCGGGAATGCCAAAAACATTCAGTACTTC
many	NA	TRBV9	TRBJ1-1	CASSVGWMNTEAFF	TGTGCCAGCAGCGTCGGTTGGATGAACACTGAAGCTTTCTTT
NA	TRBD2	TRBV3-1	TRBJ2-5	CASRAPGLAPETQYF	TGTGCCAGCAGGGCCCCGGGACTAGCTCCAGAGACCCAGTACTTC
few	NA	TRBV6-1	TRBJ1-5	CVSGGDGWGSNQPQHF	TGTGTCAGCGGTGGTGACGGGTGGGGGAGCAATCAGCCCCAGCATTTT
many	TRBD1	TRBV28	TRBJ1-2	CASRGQGRLDGYTF	TGTGCCAGCAGGGGACAGGGACGTCTTGATGGCTACACCTTC
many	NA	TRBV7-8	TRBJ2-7	CASSFFGLWRGPDEQYF	TGTGCCAGCAGCTTTTTCGGTTTGTGGAGGGGGCCCGACGAGCAGTACTTC
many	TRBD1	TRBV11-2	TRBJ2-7	CASSRTGVEQYF	TGTGCCAGCAGCCGAACAGGGGTCGAGCAGTACTTC
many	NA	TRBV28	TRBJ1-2	CASSHGVRGSNYGYTF	TGTGCCAGCAGCCATGGAGTCCGGGGGTCGAACTATGGCTACACCTTC
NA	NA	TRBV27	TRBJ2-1	CASSFLGYNEQFF	TGTGCCAGCAGTTTTCTCGGTTACAATGAGCAGTTCTTC
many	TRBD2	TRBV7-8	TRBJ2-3	CASSSGLAGGMDTQYF	TGTGCCAGCAGCTCGGGACTAGCGGGAGGAATGGATACGCAGTATTTT
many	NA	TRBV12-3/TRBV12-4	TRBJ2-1	CASSLGVVSYNEQFF	TGTGCCAGCAGTTTGGGCGTTGTCTCCTACAATGAGCAGTTCTTC
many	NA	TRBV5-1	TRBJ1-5	CASSFAPQHF	TGCGCCAGCAGCTTTGCGCCCCAGCATTTT
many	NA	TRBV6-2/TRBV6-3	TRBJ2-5	CASTLSPPSETQYF	TGTGCCAGCACTTTAAGCCCTCCGAGCGAGACCCAGTACTTC
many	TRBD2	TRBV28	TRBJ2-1	CATYGTNVEQFF	TGTGCCACTTACGGGACTAACGTTGAGCAGTTCTTC
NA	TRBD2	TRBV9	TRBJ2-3	CASSVEVAGGPSDTQYF	TGTGCCAGCAGCGTAGAGGTAGCGGGGGGGCCCTCAGATACGCAGTATTTT
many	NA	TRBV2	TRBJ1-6	CASSDSSSPLHF	TGTGCCAGCAGTGATTCGAGTTCACCCCTCCACTTT
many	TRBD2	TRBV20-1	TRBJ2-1	CSATGQGLAGYNEQFF	TGCAGTGCCACGGGCCAGGGACTAGCGGGATACAATGAGCAGTTCTTC
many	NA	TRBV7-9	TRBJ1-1	CASSLDSGTEAFF	TGTGCCAGCAGCTTAGATTCAGGGACAGAAGCTTTCTTT
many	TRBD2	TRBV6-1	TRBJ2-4	CASEKLLAGGAKNIQYF	TGTGCCAGCGAAAAATTACTAGCGGGCGGAGCCAAAAACATTCAGTACTTC
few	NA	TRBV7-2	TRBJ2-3	CASSLYSDTQYF	TGTGCCAGCAGCTTATATTCAGATACGCAGTATTTT